Listed here is a single T cell receptor beta chain. The repertoire was sequenced with immunoSEQ multiplex PCR; TCRdb's copy has only in-frame clones and lacks some. The sample table sets out 150,000 to 200,000 clones. These data come from a study of control samples from healthy donors and cancer patients. V was cut by 3 bases and J by 2 bases, with 19 bases left in between. This CDR3 contains 17 residues. Germline loops: CDR1 SGHAT, CDR2 FQNNGV. The V call is TRBV11-2, the J call TRBJ1-1; tentative D call: TRBD1 (5 bases). Sequences were obtained from blood. This clonotype originated in a woman aged 25-40 years in good health. CDR3 sequence: CASSFGMSRVGNTEAFF. For the CDR3, the DNA is TGTGCCAGCAGCTTCGGAATGAGCAGGGTGGGAAACACTGAAGCTTTCTTT.